The 9 T cell receptor beta chains in this list originate from one sample, sequenced in a study of shared clonotypes between healthy human individuals. Sequenced by immunoSEQ multiplex PCR; TCRdb stores in-frame clones only, minus some. The sample lists 1.5 million to 2.5 million clones, roughly 94% seen once, with 1% to 1.5% in the top ten. Selected positively for CCR7 and CD45RO-negative, naive CD8 cells excluded terminally differentiated effector memory CD45RA+ cells. Input material: naive CD8+ T cells sorted from blood. The receptors derive from a man aged 18-30 years in good health.

A remark on this clone: The sample carries other DNA sequences with the same CDR3. The chain couples TRBV5-6 to TRBJ2-7, with TRBD1 identical over 10 bases. The length of the CDR3 is 14 residues. Germline loops: CDR1 SGHDT, CDR2 YYEEEE. The junction had 4 bases not matched to a gene; V was cut back by 4 bases and J by 3 bases. In DNA form, the CDR3 reads TGTGCCAGCAGCCCCGGACAGGGGGACTACGAGCAGTACTTC. It yields the protein CASSPGQGDYEQYF.

The chain combines TRBV11-2 with TRBJ1-3, with a weak D call TRBD1 (6 bases). Germline assignment: CDR1 SGHAT and CDR2 FQNNGV. The CDR3 loop spans 17 amino acids. V was shortened by 4 bases and J by 0 bases, with 16 bases between the two germline ends. DNA of the CDR3: TGTGCCAGCAGCTCCCTGCTAGGGGGAACCTCTGGAAACACCATATATTTT. Residues: CASSSLLGGTSGNTIYF. The whole variable domain, filled in from reference TRBV11-2 and TRBJ1-3, reads EAGVAQSPRYKIIEKRQSVAFWCNPISGHATLYWYQQILGQGPKLLIQFQNNGVVDDSQLPKDRFSAERLKGVDSTLKIQPAKLEDSAVYLCASSSLLGGTSGNTIYFGEGSWLTVV.

The chain joins TRBV4-1 to TRBJ2-6; D is possibly TRBD1 (5 bases). Trimming shortened V by 4 bases and J by 4 bases, and 14 bases separated the two germline ends. This CDR3 has 16 amino acids. The germline V gene has CDR1 MGHRA and CDR2 YSYEKL. Here the CDR3 reads CASSPSDSPGANVLTF. CDR3 DNA: TGCGCCAGCAGCCCATCAGACAGTCCCGGGGCCAACGTCCTGACTTTC.

The chain has TRBV27 and TRBJ1-1; D not certain. This CDR3 region has 12 residues. In germline, CDR1 is MNHEY, CDR2 SMNVEV (reference sequence). Trimming took 6 bases from V and 0 from J, leaving 5 bases between them. Written as DNA, the CDR3 is TGTGCCAGCAGCGCACTGAACACTGAAGCTTTCTTT. Residues: CASSALNTEAFF.

The V call is TRBV13, the J call TRBJ1-4; D call uncertain. The V and J ends lost 7 bases and 4 bases respectively, with 19 bases between them. This CDR3 is built from 16 residues. Per the germline V gene, CDR1 is PRHDT and CDR2 is FYEKMQ (reference sequence). The CDR3 coding sequence is TGTGCCAGCAACCGACACGCAGCAACTGGTAATGAAAAACTGTTTTTT. Protein: CASNRHAATGNEKLFF.

A remark on this clone: This same CDR3 is encoded by further DNA sequences in the sample. The gene calls are TRBV7-6 and TRBJ2-7; D is unclear. The CDR3 covers 13 residues. The germline V and J ends were trimmed by 1 base and 4 bases, with 8 bases remaining between them. Germline assignment: CDR1 SGHVS and CDR2 FNYEAQ. For the CDR3, the DNA is TGTGCCAGCAGCTTAGGTGGTTTTTACGAGCAGTACTTC. Translating gives CASSLGGFYEQYF. The variable domain in full, completed from reference TRBV7-6 and TRBJ2-7, reads GAGVSQSPRYKVTKRGQDVALRCDPISGHVSLYWYRQALGQGPEFLTYFNYEAQQDKSGLPNDRFSAERPEGSISTLTIQRTEQRDSAMYRCASSLGGFYEQYFGPGTRLTVT.

This clone was seen only once. The sample carries other DNA sequences with the same CDR3. The gene calls are TRBV9 and TRBJ2-1; D uncertain. There are 14 residues in the CDR3. The V gene's germline CDR1 is SGDLS and CDR2 YYNGEE. V lost 0 bases to trimming and J lost 4 bases, with 8 bases between them. CDR3 loop: CASSVALGYNEQFF. The CDR3 coding sequence is TGTGCCAGCAGCGTAGCCCTCGGTTACAATGAGCAGTTCTTC.

J is TRBJ2-3 and V is TRBV7-9, with D possibly matching TRBD1 (6 bases). The CDR3 covers 15 residues. Trimming stripped 5 bases from V and 2 bases from J, with 14 bases between. Looked up from germline, CDR1 is SEHNR and CDR2 is FQNEAQ (reference sequence). The CDR3 nucleotides read TGTGCCAGCAGCCCCTGGGGGCGAGCCACAGATACGCAGTATTTT. This sequence encodes CASSPWGRATDTQYF.

This clone was recorded only once. V and J are TRBV4-2 and TRBJ2-1; the match to TRBD1 covers 8 bases. Looked up from germline, CDR1 is LGHNA and CDR2 is YNFKEQ. With 3 bases clipped from V and 10 bases from J, the junction kept 5 bases outside the gene matches. The CDR3 runs 13 residues. The CDR3 region has the DNA TGTGCCAGCAGCCACCCTGGGGACAGGGAGCAGTTCTTC. This encodes CASSHPGDREQFF.